The 14 T cell receptor beta chains listed next were all sequenced from one sample in a study of type 1 regulatory T cells. TCRdb recomputed calls from the reads with MiXCR, one row per CDR3 protein. Of 80,000 to 100,000 distinct CDR3 sequences listed, roughly 31% are singletons. Sample: CD4+ T cells, either the whole sample or a sorted fraction (not recorded which). The receptor set was obtained from a human donor in good health.

This chain joins TRBV14 and TRBJ2-7; 9 nucleotides line up with TRBD1. With V trimmed by 0 bases and J by 1 base, 7 bases remained unmatched. This CDR3 has 17 amino acids. Germline V gene sequence: CDR1 SGHDN, CDR2 FVKESK. CDR3 residues: CASSQELGTGTSYEQYF. The DNA for the CDR3 is TGTGCCAGCAGCCAAGAATTGGGGACAGGGACTTCCTACGAGCAGTACTTC.

This clonotype was seen a few times. V and J are TRBV3-1 and TRBJ2-5; maybe TRBD1 (6 bases). The V gene lost 2 bases and the J gene lost 10 bases, with 20 bases spanning the gap. The CDR3 spans 15 residues. Germline V gene sequence: CDR1 LGHDT, CDR2 YNNKEL (reference sequence). The CDR3 spells CASSQSGTLPGSQYF. CDR3 DNA: TGTGCCAGCAGCCAATCCGGGACACTCCCAGGGAGCCAGTACTTC.

This clonotype came up many times. V is TRBV4-1 and J is TRBJ2-1, with D perhaps assigned TRBD1 or TRBD2 (6 bases each). In germline, CDR1 is MGHRA, CDR2 YSYEKL. The V and J ends lost 5 bases and 5 bases respectively, with 19 bases between them. This CDR3 spans 16 amino acids. The CDR3 region has the DNA TGCGCCAGCAGCAGCGGCCATGGGGGGCGAGACAATGAGCAGTTCTTC. It specifies CASSSGHGGRDNEQFF.

The chain combines TRBV20-1 with TRBJ2-3, with 7 nucleotides matching TRBD2. This CDR3 is 14 amino acids long. Trimming at V came to 3 bases and at J to 5 bases, leaving 8 bases not matched to a gene. Germline V gives CDR1 DFQATT, CDR2 SNEGSKA (reference sequence). CDR3: CSARYGGSGDTQYF. The CDR3 DNA is TGCAGTGCTAGGTATGGCGGGAGCGGAGATACGCAGTATTTT.

CDR3 bases: TGTGCCAGCAGCCAGTCAGCGGGAGGAGAATGGAATGAGCAGTTCTTC. Protein: CASSQSAGGEWNEQFF. The chain is built from TRBV4-2 and TRBJ2-1; 9 bases agree with TRBD2. The CDR3 contains 16 residues. V dropped 3 bases and J dropped 7; count of bases not matched to a gene: 10. Germline V gives CDR1 LGHNA, CDR2 YNFKEQ.

This clonotype was counted many times. The chain joins TRBV7-9 to TRBJ2-7; 14 bases agree with TRBD2. This CDR3 contains 14 residues. The germline gives CDR1 SEHNR, CDR2 FQNEAQ (reference sequence). V trimming: 5 bases; J trimming: 6 bases; junction bases outside the gene matches: 3. The CDR3 loop reads CASSLGLAGGEQYF. In nucleotides, the CDR3 is TGTGCCAGCAGCCTCGGACTAGCGGGAGGCGAGCAGTACTTC.

The rearrangement uses TRBV11-2 and TRBJ2-2, with 8 bases fitting TRBD2. Trimming cost V 0 bases and J 5 bases; bases outside gene matches: 11. Germline V gene lookup returns CDR1 SGHAT and CDR2 FQNNGV. The CDR3 loop spans 18 amino acids. The chain's CDR3 is CASSLDTGTGGRTGELFF. The CDR3 DNA reads as TGTGCCAGCAGCTTAGACACGGGGACGGGGGGGCGGACCGGGGAGCTGTTTTTT.

This clonotype has more than one count but fewer than ten. The chain links TRBV5-5 to TRBJ2-3; D is unresolved. Between the trimmed V and J ends, which lost 2 bases and 2 bases, there was a span of 9 bases. Germline CDR1 is SGHKS and CDR2 is YYEKEE (reference sequence). This CDR3 is 14 amino acids long. CDR3 bases: TGTGCCAGCAGCTTCTCGAAGGTCACAGATACGCAGTATTTT. It yields the protein CASSFSKVTDTQYF.

This clonotype was picked up many times. The chain employs TRBV3-1 and TRBJ2-7, with 9 bases aligning to TRBD1. Germline V gives CDR1 LGHDT, CDR2 YNNKEL (reference sequence). CDR3 length: 14 amino acids. Trimming cost V 6 bases and J 7 bases; bases outside gene matches: 10. The CDR3 spells CASSQQGAHGEQYF. CDR3 sequence (DNA): TGTGCCAGCAGTCAACAGGGGGCCCATGGGGAGCAGTACTTC.

The gene calls are TRBV10-3 and TRBJ2-5; 7 bases line up with TRBD2. The V gene end was trimmed by 3 bases and the J gene end by 5 bases; junction bases not matched to a gene: 3. Germline V lookup: CDR1 ENHRY, CDR2 SYGVKD. This CDR3 has 13 amino acids. CDR3 sequence: CAISEWGGETQYF. The CDR3 DNA follows: TGTGCCATCAGTGAATGGGGAGGGGAGACCCAGTACTTC.

The rearrangement uses TRBV28 and TRBJ1-1; maybe TRBD1 (5 bases). The V end lost 2 bases, the J end lost 7 bases, and 14 bases lay between the germline ends. The CDR3 has 14 amino acids. Germline V CDR1 and CDR2: MDHEN, SYDVKM. CDR3 amino acids: CASSLEAGRNEAFF. As DNA, the CDR3 is TGTGCCAGCAGTTTAGAGGCAGGGCGTAATGAAGCTTTCTTT.

This chain links TRBV20-1 with TRBJ2-1; D ambiguous. The V end was cut by 6 bases, the J end by 6 bases, with 9 bases between. This CDR3 spans 11 amino acids. The germline gives CDR1 DFQATT, CDR2 SNEGSKA (reference sequence). CDR3 nucleotide sequence: TGCAGTGCCCCGCGCGGCAATGAGCAGTTCTTC. As protein: CSAPRGNEQFF.

V is TRBV20-1 and J is TRBJ2-7, with D hard to call. Germline V gene data show CDR1 as DFQATT and CDR2 as SNEGSKA (reference sequence). The V gene lost 2 bases and the J gene lost 2 bases, with 22 bases spanning the gap. CDR3 length: 17 residues. CDR3 DNA: TGCAGTGCTAGACCTAGGGCGGTTTTGATAAGCACCTACGAGCAGTACTTC. Its protein is CSARPRAVLISTYEQYF.

The chain recombines TRBV5-1 with TRBJ2-7, with D perhaps matching TRBD2 (5 bases). Germline assignment: CDR1 SGHRS and CDR2 YFSETQ. The CDR3 runs to 14 residues. Trimming cost V 0 bases and J 7 bases, with 14 bases left between them. The CDR3 loop is CASSLVGGEGEQYF. The DNA for the CDR3 is TGCGCCAGCAGCTTGGTAGGCGGTGAGGGTGAGCAGTACTTC. Complete variable domain (other parts from reference TRBV5-1 and TRBJ2-7): KAGVTQTPRYLIKTRGQQVTLSCSPISGHRSVSWYQQTPGQGLQFLFEYFSETQRNKGNFPGRFSGRQFSNSRSEMNVSTLELGDSALYLCASSLVGGEGEQYFGPGTRLTVT.